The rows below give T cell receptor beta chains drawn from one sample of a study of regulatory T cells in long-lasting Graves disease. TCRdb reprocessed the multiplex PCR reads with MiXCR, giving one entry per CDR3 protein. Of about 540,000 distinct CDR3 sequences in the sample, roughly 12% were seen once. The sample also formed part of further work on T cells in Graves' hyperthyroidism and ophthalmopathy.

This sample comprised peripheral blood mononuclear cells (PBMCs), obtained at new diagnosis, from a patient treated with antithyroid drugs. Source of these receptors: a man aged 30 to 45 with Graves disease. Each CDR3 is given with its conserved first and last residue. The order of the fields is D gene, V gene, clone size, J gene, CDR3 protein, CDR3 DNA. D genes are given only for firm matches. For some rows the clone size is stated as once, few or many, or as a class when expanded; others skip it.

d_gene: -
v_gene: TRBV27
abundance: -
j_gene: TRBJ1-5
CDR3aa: CASSLGRGGGNQPQHF
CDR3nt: TGTGCCAGCAGTTTAGGCCGAGGGGGGGGCAATCAGCCCCAGCATTTT

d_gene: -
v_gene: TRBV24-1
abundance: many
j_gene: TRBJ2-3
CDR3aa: CATSDTSTDTQYF
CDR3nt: TGTGCCACCAGTGATACTAGCACAGATACGCAGTATTTT

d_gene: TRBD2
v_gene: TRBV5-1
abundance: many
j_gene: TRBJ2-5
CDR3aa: CASISGTSGGGTQYF
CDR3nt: TGCGCCAGCATCTCCGGGACTAGCGGAGGTGGGACCCAGTACTTC

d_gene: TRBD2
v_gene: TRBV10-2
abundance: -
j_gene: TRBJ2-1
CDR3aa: CASHPRAGVTYNEQFF
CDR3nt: TGCGCCAGTCACCCAAGGGCGGGAGTCACCTACAATGAGCAGTTCTTC

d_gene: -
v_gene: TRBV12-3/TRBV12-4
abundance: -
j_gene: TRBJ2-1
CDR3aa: CASSYARATNEQFF
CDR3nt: TGTGCCAGCAGTTACGCCAGGGCCACCAATGAGCAGTTCTTC

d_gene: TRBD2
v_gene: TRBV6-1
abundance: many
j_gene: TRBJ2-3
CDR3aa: CASTAGGFTDTQYF
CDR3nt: TGTGCCAGCACAGCGGGAGGCTTCACAGATACGCAGTATTTT

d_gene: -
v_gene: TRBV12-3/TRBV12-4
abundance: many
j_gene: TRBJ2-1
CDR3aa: CASSSSRSYNEQFF
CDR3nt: TGTGCCAGCAGTTCAAGCAGATCCTACAATGAGCAGTTCTTC

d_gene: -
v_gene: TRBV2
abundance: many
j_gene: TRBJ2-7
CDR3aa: CASSLETGRYEQYF
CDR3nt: TGTGCCAGCTCCCTTGAGACAGGGAGGTACGAGCAGTACTTC

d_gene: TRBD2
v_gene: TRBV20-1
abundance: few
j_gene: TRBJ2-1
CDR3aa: CSAPGLGYEQFF
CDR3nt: TGCAGTGCCCCGGGACTAGGATATGAGCAGTTCTTC

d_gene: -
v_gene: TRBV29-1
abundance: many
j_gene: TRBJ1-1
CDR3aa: CSVTKSTADAFF
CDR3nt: TGCAGCGTCACAAAATCGACTGCAGACGCTTTCTTT

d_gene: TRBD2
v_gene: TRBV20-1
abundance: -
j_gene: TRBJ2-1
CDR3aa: CSARVASGSLYNEQFF
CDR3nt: TGCAGTGCTAGAGTAGCTAGCGGGAGTCTCTACAATGAGCAGTTCTTC

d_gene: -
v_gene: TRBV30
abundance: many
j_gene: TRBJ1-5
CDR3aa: CAWAGTTEPGQPQHF
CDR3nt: TGTGCCTGGGCCGGGACAACGGAACCGGGGCAGCCCCAGCATTTT

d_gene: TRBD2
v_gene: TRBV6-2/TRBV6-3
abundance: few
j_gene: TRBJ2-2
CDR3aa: CASSYVFGTRDTGELFF
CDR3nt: TGTGCCAGCAGTTACGTCTTCGGGACTAGGGACACCGGGGAGCTGTTTTTT

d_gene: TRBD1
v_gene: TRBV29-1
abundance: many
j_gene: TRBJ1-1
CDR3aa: CSVGSGTVNTEAFF
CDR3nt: TGCAGCGTTGGGTCTGGGACAGTGAACACTGAAGCTTTCTTT

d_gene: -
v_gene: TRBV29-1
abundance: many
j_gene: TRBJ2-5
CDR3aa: CSGEVGGETQYF
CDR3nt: TGCAGCGGGGAGGTGGGTGGAGAGACCCAGTACTTC

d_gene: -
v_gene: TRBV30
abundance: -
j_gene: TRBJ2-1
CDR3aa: CAYTTSLTPAYNEQFF
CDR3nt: TGTGCCTACACGACTAGTCTTACGCCGGCGTACAATGAGCAGTTCTTC

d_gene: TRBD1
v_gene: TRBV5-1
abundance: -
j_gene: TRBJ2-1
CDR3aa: CASSSGTGSYNERFF
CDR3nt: TGCGCCAGCAGCTCCGGGACAGGATCCTACAATGAGCGGTTCTTC

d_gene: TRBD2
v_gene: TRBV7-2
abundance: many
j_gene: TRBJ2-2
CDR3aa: CASSKWTSGTGELFF
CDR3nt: TGTGCCAGCAGCAAATGGACTAGCGGCACCGGGGAGCTGTTTTTT

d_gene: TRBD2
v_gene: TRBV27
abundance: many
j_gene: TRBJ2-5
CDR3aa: CASSPAGLAGGPLETQYF
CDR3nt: TGTGCCAGCAGTCCAGCGGGACTAGCGGGAGGGCCCTTGGAGACCCAGTACTTC

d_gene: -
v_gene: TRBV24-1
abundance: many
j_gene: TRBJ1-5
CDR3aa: CATSDQPDQPQHF
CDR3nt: TGTGCCACCAGTGATCAACCAGATCAGCCCCAGCATTTT

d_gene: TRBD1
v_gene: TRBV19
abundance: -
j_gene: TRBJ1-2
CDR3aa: CASSIGGRGIGYTF
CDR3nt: TGTGCCAGTAGTATTGGCGGCAGGGGGATTGGCTACACCTTC

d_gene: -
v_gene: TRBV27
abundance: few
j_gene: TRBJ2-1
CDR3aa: CASSPPGPWDEQFF
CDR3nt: TGTGCCAGCAGCCCCCCGGGACCGTGGGATGAGCAGTTCTTC

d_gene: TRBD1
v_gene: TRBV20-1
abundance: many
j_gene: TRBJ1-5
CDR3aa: CSARGDSSNQPQHF
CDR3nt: TGCAGTGCTAGAGGGGACAGCAGCAATCAGCCCCAGCATTTT

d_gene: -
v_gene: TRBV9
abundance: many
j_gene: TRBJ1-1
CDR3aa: CASSVGQEGTEAFF
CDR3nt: TGTGCCAGCAGCGTGGGCCAAGAGGGCACTGAAGCTTTCTTT

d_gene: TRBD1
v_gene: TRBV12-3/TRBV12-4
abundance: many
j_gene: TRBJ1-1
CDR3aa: CASSPGQGTAEAFF
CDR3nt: TGTGCCAGCAGTCCGGGACAGGGTACGGCTGAAGCTTTCTTT

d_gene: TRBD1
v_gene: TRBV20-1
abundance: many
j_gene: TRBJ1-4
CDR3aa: CSARPSTGPGEKLFF
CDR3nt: TGCAGTGCTAGACCCTCGACAGGGCCGGGAGAAAAACTGTTTTTT

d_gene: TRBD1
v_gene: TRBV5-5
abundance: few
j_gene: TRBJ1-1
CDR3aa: CASSLTGAMNTEAFF
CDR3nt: TGTGCCAGCAGCCTTACAGGGGCGATGAACACTGAAGCTTTCTTT

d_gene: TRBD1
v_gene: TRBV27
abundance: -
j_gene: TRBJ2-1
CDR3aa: CATSRQGYNEQFF
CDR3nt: TGTGCCACGTCGCGACAGGGCTACAATGAGCAGTTCTTC

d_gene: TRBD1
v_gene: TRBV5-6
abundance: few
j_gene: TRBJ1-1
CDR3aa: CASSLGGQGKTRAFF
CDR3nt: TGTGCCAGCAGCTTGGGGGGACAGGGGAAGACGCGAGCTTTCTTT

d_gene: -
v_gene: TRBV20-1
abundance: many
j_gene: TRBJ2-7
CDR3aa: CSASAGTRSPYEQYF
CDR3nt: TGCAGTGCTAGCGCCGGGACAAGAAGTCCCTACGAGCAGTACTTC

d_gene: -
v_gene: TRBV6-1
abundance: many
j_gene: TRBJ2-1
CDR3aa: CASSGEAGPISYNEQFF
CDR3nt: TGTGCCAGCAGTGGGGAAGCCGGGCCCATCTCCTACAATGAGCAGTTCTTC

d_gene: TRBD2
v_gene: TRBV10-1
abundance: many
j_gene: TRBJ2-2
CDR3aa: CASSRRESTGELFF
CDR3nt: TGCGCCAGCAGTAGGCGGGAGTCGACCGGGGAGCTGTTTTTT

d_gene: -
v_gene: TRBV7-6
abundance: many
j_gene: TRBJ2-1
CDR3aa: CASSLIGEQFF
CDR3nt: TGTGCCAGCAGCTTAATTGGGGAGCAGTTCTTC

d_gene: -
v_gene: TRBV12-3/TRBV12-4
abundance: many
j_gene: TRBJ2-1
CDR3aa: CASSESPGLNEQFF
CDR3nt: TGTGCCAGCAGCGAATCCCCGGGGCTTAATGAGCAGTTCTTC

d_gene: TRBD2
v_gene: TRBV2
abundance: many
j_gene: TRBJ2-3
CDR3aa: CAWALAGITDTQYF
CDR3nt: TGTGCCTGGGCTCTAGCGGGCATCACAGATACGCAGTATTTT

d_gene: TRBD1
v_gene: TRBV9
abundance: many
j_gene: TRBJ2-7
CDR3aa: CASSRDRVSYEQYF
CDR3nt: TGTGCCAGCAGCCGGGACAGGGTATCCTACGAGCAGTACTTC

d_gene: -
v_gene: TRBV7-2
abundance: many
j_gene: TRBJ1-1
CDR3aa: CASSLSTEAFF
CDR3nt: TGTGCCAGCAGCTTAAGCACTGAAGCTTTCTTT